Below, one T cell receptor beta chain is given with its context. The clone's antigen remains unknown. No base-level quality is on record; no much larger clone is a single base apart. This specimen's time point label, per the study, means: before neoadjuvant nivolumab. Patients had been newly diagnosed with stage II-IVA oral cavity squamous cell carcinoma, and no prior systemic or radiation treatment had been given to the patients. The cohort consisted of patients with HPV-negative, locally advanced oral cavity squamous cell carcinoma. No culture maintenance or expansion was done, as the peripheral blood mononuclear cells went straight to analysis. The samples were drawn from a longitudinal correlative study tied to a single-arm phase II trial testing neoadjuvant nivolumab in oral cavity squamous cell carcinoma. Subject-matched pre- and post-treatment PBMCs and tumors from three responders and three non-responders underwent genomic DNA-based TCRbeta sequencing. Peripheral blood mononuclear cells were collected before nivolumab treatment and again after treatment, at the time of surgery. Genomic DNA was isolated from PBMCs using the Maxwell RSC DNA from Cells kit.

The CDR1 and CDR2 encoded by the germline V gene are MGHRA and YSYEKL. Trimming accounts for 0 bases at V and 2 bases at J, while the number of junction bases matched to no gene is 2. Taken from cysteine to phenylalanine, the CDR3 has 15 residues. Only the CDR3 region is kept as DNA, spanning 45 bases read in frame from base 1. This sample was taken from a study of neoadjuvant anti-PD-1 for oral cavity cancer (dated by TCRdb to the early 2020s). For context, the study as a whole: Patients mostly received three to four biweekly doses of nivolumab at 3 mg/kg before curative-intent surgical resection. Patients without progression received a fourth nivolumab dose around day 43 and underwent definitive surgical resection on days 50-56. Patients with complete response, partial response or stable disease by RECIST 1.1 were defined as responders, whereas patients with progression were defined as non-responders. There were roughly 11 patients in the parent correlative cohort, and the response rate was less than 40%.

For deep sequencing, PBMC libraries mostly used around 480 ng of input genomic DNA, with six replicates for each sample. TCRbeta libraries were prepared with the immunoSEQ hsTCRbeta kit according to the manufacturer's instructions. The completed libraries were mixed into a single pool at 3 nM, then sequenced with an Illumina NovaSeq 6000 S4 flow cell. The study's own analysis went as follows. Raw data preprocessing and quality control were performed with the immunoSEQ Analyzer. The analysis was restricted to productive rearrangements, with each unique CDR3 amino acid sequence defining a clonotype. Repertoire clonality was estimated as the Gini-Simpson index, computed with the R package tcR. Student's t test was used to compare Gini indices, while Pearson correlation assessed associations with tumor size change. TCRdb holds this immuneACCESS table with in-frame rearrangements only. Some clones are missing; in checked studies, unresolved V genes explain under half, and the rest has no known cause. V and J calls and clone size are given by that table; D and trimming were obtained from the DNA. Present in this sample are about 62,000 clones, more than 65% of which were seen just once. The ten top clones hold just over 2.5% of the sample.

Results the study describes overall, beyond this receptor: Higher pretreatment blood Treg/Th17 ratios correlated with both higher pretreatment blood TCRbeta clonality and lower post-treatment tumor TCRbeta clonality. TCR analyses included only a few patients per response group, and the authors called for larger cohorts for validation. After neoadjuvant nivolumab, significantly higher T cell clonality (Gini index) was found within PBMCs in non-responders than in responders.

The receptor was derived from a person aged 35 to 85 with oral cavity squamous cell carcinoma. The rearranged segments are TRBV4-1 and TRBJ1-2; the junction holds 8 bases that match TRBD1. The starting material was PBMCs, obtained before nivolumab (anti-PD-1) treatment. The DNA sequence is TGCGCCAGCAGCCAAGATAGGACAGGGAACTATGGCTACACCTTC. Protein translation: CASSQDRTGNYGYTF.